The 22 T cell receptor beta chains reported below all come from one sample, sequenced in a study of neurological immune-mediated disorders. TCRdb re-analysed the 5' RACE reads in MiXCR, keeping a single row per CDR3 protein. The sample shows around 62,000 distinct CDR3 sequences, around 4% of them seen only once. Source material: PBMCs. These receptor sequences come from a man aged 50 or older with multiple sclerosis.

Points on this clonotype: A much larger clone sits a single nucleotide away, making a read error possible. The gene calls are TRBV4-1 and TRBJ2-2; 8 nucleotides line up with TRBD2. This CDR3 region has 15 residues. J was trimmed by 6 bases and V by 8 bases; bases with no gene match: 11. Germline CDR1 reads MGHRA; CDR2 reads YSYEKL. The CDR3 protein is CASSMRGVDSGELFF. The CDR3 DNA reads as TGCGCCAGCTCTATGCGGGGGGTCGATTCCGGGGAGCTGTTTTTT.

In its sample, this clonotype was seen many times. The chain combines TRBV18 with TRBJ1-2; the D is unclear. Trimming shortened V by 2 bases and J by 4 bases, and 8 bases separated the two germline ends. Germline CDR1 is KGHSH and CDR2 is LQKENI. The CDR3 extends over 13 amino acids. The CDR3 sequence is CASSPNRSYGYTF. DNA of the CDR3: TGTGCCAGCTCACCAAACAGAAGCTATGGCTACACCTTC.

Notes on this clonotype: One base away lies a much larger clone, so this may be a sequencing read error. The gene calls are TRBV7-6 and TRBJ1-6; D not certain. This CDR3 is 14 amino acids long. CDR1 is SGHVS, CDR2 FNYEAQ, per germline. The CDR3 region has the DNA TGTGCCAGCGGGGAGGCTGCTTATAATTCACCCCTCAACTTT. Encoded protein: CASGEAAYNSPLNF. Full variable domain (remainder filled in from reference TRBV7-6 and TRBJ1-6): GAGVSQSPRYKVTKRGQDVALRCDPISGHVSLYWYRQALGQGPEFLTYFNYEAQQDKSGLPNDRFSAERPEGSISTLTIQRTEQRDSAMYRCASGEAAYNSPLNFGNGTRLTVT.

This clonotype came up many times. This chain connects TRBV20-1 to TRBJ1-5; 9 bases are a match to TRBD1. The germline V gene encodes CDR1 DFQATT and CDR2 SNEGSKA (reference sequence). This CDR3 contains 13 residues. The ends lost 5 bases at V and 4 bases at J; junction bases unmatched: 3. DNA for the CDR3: TGCAGTGCTGGGGGGACAGGGAATCAGCCCCAGCATTTT. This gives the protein CSAGGTGNQPQHF.

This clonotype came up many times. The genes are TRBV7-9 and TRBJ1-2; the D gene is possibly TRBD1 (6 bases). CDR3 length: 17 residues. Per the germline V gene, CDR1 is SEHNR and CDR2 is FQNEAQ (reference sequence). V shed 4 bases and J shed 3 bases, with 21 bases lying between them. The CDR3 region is CASSSPSGTLSDYGYTF. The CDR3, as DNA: TGTGCCAGCAGCTCACCATCCGGGACATTATCCGACTATGGCTACACCTTC.

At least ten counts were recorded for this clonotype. As DNA, the CDR3 is TGTGCCAGCAGCGACCCCCGGAGCGGATATAGCAATCAGCCCCAGCATTTT. Residues: CASSDPRSGYSNQPQHF. This sequence joins TRBV6-1 and TRBJ1-5; D not resolved. There are 17 residues in the CDR3. CDR1 and CDR2 (germline): MNHNS, SASEGT. The V gene lost 6 bases and the J gene lost 0 bases, with 18 bases spanning the gap.

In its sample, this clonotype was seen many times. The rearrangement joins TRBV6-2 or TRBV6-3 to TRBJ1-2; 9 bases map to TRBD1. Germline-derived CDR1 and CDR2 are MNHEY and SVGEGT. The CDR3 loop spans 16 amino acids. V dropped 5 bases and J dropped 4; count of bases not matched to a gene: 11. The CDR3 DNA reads TGTGCCAGCAGTACCCGATCGGGACAGGGTTCCTATGGCTACACCTTC. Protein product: CASSTRSGQGSYGYTF.

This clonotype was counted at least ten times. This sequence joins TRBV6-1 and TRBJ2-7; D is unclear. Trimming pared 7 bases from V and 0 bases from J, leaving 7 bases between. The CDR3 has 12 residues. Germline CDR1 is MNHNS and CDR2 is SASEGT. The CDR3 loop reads CASTPSSYEQYF. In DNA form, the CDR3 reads TGTGCCAGCACCCCTAGCTCCTACGAGCAGTACTTC.

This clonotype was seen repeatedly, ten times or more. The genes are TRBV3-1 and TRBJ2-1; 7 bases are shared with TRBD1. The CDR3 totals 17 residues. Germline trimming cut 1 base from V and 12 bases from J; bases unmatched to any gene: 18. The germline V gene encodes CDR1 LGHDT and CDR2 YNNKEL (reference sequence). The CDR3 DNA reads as TGTGCCAGCAGCCAAGCTTTTAAGGGACAGCGAGCCGACGGGCAGTTCTTC. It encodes CASSQAFKGQRADGQFF.

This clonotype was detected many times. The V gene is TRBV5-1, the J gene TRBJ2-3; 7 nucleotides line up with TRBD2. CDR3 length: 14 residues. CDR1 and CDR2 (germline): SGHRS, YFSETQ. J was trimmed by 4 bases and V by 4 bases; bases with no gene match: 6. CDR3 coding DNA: TGCGCCAGCAGCCCCGGACTAGGGGCAGATACGCAGTATTTT. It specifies CASSPGLGADTQYF.

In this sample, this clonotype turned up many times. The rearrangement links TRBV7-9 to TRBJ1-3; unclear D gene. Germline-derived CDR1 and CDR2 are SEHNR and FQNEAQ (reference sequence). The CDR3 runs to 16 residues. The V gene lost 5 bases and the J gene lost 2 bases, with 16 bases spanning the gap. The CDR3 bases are TGTGCCAGCAGCCACGAAGTAGGGATCACTGGAAACACCATATATTTT. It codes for CASSHEVGITGNTIYF. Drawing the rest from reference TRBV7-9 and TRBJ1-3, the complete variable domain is DTGVSQNPRHKITKRGQNVTFRCDPISEHNRLYWYRQTLGQGPEFLTYFQNEAQLEKSRLLSDRFSAERPKGSFSTLEIQRTEQGDSAMYLCASSHEVGITGNTIYFGEGSWLTVV.

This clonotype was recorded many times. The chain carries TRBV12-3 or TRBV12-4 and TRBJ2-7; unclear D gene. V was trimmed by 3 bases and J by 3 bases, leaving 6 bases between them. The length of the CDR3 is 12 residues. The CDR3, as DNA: TGTGCCAGCAGTTTGGCCGGCTACGAGCAGTACTTC. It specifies CASSLAGYEQYF.

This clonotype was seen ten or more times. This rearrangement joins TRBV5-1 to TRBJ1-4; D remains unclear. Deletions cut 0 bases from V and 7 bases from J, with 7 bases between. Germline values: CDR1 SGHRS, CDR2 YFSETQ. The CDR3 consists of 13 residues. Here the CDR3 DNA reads TGCGCCAGCAGCTTGGCGGGGTTTGAAAAACTGTTTTTT. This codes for CASSLAGFEKLFF. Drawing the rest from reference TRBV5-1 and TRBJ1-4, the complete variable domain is KAGVTQTPRYLIKTRGQQVTLSCSPISGHRSVSWYQQTPGQGLQFLFEYFSETQRNKGNFPGRFSGRQFSNSRSEMNVSTLELGDSALYLCASSLAGFEKLFFGSGTQLSVL.

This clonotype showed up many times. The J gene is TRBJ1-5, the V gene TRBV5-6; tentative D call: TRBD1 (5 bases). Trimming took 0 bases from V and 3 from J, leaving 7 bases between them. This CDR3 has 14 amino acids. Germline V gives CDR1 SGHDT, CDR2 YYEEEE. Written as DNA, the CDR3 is TGTGCCAGCAGCTTGGCAGGGCCCAATCAGCCCCAGCATTTT. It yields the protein CASSLAGPNQPQHF.

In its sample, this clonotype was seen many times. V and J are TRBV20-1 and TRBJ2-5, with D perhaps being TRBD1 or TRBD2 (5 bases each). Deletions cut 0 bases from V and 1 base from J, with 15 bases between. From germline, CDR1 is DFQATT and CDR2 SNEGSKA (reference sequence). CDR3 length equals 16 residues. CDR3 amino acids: CSARDREQAIQETQYF. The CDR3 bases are TGCAGTGCTAGAGATCGGGAACAGGCTATCCAAGAGACCCAGTACTTC.

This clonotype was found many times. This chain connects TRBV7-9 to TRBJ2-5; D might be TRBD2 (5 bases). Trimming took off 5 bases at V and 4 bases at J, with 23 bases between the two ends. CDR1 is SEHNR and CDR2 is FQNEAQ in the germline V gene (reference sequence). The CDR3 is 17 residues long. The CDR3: CASSNPRDYKSRETQYF. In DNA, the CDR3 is TGTGCCAGCAGCAACCCCCGGGATTACAAATCTAGAGAGACCCAGTACTTC.

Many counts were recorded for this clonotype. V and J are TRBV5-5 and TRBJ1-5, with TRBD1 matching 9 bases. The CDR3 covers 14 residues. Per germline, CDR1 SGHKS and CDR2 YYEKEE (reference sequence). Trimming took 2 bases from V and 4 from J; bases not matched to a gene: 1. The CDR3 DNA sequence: TGTGCCAGCAGCTTTGGGACAGGGAATCAGCCCCAGCATTTT. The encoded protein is CASSFGTGNQPQHF.

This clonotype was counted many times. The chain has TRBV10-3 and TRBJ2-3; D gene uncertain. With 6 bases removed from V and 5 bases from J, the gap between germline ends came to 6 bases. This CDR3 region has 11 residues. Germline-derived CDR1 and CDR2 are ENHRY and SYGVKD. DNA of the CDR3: TGTGCCATCAGCGATTTAGATACGCAGTATTTT. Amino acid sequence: CAISDLDTQYF.

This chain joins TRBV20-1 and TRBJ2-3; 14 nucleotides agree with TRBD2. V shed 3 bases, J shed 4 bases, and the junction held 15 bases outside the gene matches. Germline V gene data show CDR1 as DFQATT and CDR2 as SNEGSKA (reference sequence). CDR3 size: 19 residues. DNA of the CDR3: TGCAGTGCTAGCCTGGGGACTAGCGGGAGTCTGGGTTTGGCAGATACGCAGTATTTT. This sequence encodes CSASLGTSGSLGLADTQYF.

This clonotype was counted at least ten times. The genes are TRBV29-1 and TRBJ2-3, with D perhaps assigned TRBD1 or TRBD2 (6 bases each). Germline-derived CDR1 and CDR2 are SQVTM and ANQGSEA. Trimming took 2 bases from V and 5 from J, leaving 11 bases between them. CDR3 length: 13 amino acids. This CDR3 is CSVEKGGGDTQYF. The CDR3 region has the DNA TGCAGCGTTGAAAAGGGGGGAGGAGATACGCAGTATTTT.

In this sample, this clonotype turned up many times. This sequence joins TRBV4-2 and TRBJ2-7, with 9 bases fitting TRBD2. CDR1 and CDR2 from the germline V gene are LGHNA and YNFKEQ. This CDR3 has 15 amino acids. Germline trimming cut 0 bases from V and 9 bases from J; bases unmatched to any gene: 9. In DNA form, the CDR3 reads TGTGCCAGCAGCCAAGATGTGACTAGCGGACGACGGCAGTACTTC. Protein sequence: CASSQDVTSGRRQYF.

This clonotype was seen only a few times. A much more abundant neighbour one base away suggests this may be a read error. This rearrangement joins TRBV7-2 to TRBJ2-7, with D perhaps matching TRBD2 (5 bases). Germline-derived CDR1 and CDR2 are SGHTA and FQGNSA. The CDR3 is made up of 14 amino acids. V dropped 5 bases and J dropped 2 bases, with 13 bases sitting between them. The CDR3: CASSMREPPYEQYF. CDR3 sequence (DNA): TGTGCCAGCAGCATGAGGGAACCACCCTACGAGCAGTACTTC.